A selection of T cell receptor beta chains follows, all from one sample in a study of shared clonotypes between healthy human individuals. Assay: immunoSEQ multiplex PCR; the TCRdb copy retains only in-frame clones and omits some. The sample contains about 700,000 clones, about 91% of which appear only once. The sample was naive CD8+ T cells sorted from blood. These receptors all come from a man between 25 and 39 years old in good health. Both conserved end residues are part of each CDR3. Fields, in order: D gene, clone size, V gene, J gene, CDR3 DNA, CDR3 protein. The D gene is left open where the match is weak. Size is stated for part of the rows, as once, few or many counts, or as a class when the clone is expanded.

d_gene: -
abundance: -
v_gene: TRBV18
j_gene: TRBJ1-2
CDR3nt: TGTGCCAGCTCACCCTGGGACAAGGGAGACTATGGCTACACCTTC
CDR3aa: CASSPWDKGDYGYTF

d_gene: TRBD2
abundance: -
v_gene: TRBV19
j_gene: TRBJ2-7
CDR3nt: TGTGCCAGTACGGGACTAGCGGGAGAGGTGTACTTC
CDR3aa: CASTGLAGEVYF

d_gene: TRBD2
abundance: -
v_gene: TRBV10-3
j_gene: TRBJ2-7
CDR3nt: TGTGCCATCAGGCGGACTAGCGGGATCTCCAGCTCCTACGAGCAGTACTTC
CDR3aa: CAIRRTSGISSSYEQYF

d_gene: -
abundance: -
v_gene: TRBV27
j_gene: TRBJ2-1
CDR3nt: TGTGCCAGCAGTTTGGTCGGCTCCTACAATGAGCAGTTCTTC
CDR3aa: CASSLVGSYNEQFF

d_gene: TRBD2
abundance: -
v_gene: TRBV6-5
j_gene: TRBJ2-7
CDR3nt: TGTGCCAGCTCACTAGCGGGAGTATCCTACGAGCAGTACTTC
CDR3aa: CASSLAGVSYEQYF

d_gene: TRBD2
abundance: -
v_gene: TRBV13
j_gene: TRBJ2-5
CDR3nt: TGTGCCAGCAGCTACGGGTCTAGCGGAGCCCACCAAGAGACCCAGTACTTC
CDR3aa: CASSYGSSGAHQETQYF

d_gene: -
abundance: -
v_gene: TRBV11-3
j_gene: TRBJ2-3
CDR3nt: TGTGCCAGCAGCTTAGAGCTCGCGTCCCTGCAGTATTTT
CDR3aa: CASSLELASLQYF

d_gene: TRBD1
abundance: -
v_gene: TRBV7-9
j_gene: TRBJ1-2
CDR3nt: TGTGCCAGCAGCGTCCAGGGGGCGAAAGGCTACACCTTC
CDR3aa: CASSVQGAKGYTF

d_gene: -
abundance: -
v_gene: TRBV27
j_gene: TRBJ2-2
CDR3nt: TGTGCCAGCAGCCACGGAGCGAACACCGGGGAGCTGTTTTTT
CDR3aa: CASSHGANTGELFF

d_gene: -
abundance: -
v_gene: TRBV7-3
j_gene: TRBJ1-1
CDR3nt: TGTGCCAGCAGCCCCGGTGGACCCGAGGGCACTGAAGCTTTCTTT
CDR3aa: CASSPGGPEGTEAFF

d_gene: TRBD1
abundance: -
v_gene: TRBV5-1
j_gene: TRBJ2-3
CDR3nt: TGCGCCAGCAGCTTGTGGGGACAGGGGGCAACAGATACGCAGTATTTT
CDR3aa: CASSLWGQGATDTQYF

d_gene: -
abundance: -
v_gene: TRBV28
j_gene: TRBJ2-1
CDR3nt: TGTGCCAGCAGTAGGACAGCCCTCAATGAGCAGTTCTTC
CDR3aa: CASSRTALNEQFF

d_gene: TRBD1
abundance: -
v_gene: TRBV4-2
j_gene: TRBJ2-2
CDR3nt: TGTGCCAGCAGCCAAATGACAGGGGGTTTGGCCGGGGAGCTGTTTTTT
CDR3aa: CASSQMTGGLAGELFF

d_gene: -
abundance: -
v_gene: TRBV6-5
j_gene: TRBJ1-4
CDR3nt: TGTGCCAGCAGTCCGAGCAATTTTGTTGAAAAACTGTTTTTT
CDR3aa: CASSPSNFVEKLFF

d_gene: TRBD1
abundance: -
v_gene: TRBV5-1
j_gene: TRBJ2-3
CDR3nt: TGCGCCAGCAGCTCGGGACAGGGACCAGATACGCAGTATTTT
CDR3aa: CASSSGQGPDTQYF

d_gene: TRBD1
abundance: -
v_gene: TRBV19
j_gene: TRBJ2-7
CDR3nt: TGTGCCAGTAGTATAGAGCAGGGGGCGCCCCACGAGCAGTACTTC
CDR3aa: CASSIEQGAPHEQYF

d_gene: -
abundance: once
v_gene: TRBV4-1
j_gene: TRBJ2-5
CDR3nt: TGCGCCAGCAGCCAGCGGGGCCAAGAGACCCAGTACTTC
CDR3aa: CASSQRGQETQYF

d_gene: -
abundance: -
v_gene: TRBV5-1
j_gene: TRBJ2-7
CDR3nt: TGCGCCAGCAGCTTGCGAGGGGACCGATACGAGCAGTACTTC
CDR3aa: CASSLRGDRYEQYF

d_gene: -
abundance: -
v_gene: TRBV28
j_gene: TRBJ1-2
CDR3nt: TGTGCCAGCAGTTTAATGGCCACCTACTATGGCTACACCTTC
CDR3aa: CASSLMATYYGYTF

d_gene: -
abundance: once
v_gene: TRBV10-3
j_gene: TRBJ2-1
CDR3nt: TGTGCCATCAAACAGGGATCCAATGAGCAGTTCTTC
CDR3aa: CAIKQGSNEQFF

d_gene: TRBD2
abundance: -
v_gene: TRBV2
j_gene: TRBJ2-7
CDR3nt: TGTGCCAGCAGTGACGGAGCTCTGACTAGCGGGAGCGACGAGCAGTACTTC
CDR3aa: CASSDGALTSGSDEQYF

d_gene: -
abundance: once
v_gene: TRBV7-6
j_gene: TRBJ2-1
CDR3nt: TGTGCCAGCAGCTTGGACATGAGCTCCTACAATGAGCAGTTCTTC
CDR3aa: CASSLDMSSYNEQFF

d_gene: -
abundance: -
v_gene: TRBV9
j_gene: TRBJ2-7
CDR3nt: TGTGCCAGCAGCGCCGGCGGGACTCGCTACGAGCAGTACTTC
CDR3aa: CASSAGGTRYEQYF

d_gene: -
abundance: few
v_gene: TRBV27
j_gene: TRBJ1-5
CDR3nt: TGTGCCAGCAGTTTATCCGGCTATCCGGACAGTATCAATCAGCCCCAGCATTTT
CDR3aa: CASSLSGYPDSINQPQHF

d_gene: TRBD1
abundance: -
v_gene: TRBV9
j_gene: TRBJ1-1
CDR3nt: TGTGCCAGCAGCGCATACCCGGGACAGGGGAACACTGAAGCTTTCTTT
CDR3aa: CASSAYPGQGNTEAFF

d_gene: -
abundance: -
v_gene: TRBV4-2
j_gene: TRBJ2-7
CDR3nt: TGTGCCAGCAGCCAAGAATCGGCAAGATCCTACGAGCAGTACTTC
CDR3aa: CASSQESARSYEQYF

d_gene: -
abundance: -
v_gene: TRBV4-3
j_gene: TRBJ1-1
CDR3nt: TGCGCCAGCAGCCAGGAGCGGACATCCAACACTGAAGCTTTCTTT
CDR3aa: CASSQERTSNTEAFF

d_gene: -
abundance: -
v_gene: TRBV29-1
j_gene: TRBJ2-5
CDR3nt: TGCAGCGTTGCCGGGCAGATGGAGTCGGAGACCCAGTACTTC
CDR3aa: CSVAGQMESETQYF

d_gene: TRBD1
abundance: -
v_gene: TRBV28
j_gene: TRBJ1-5
CDR3nt: TGTGCCAGCAGAAGGGGGCAGGGGAACGAGGATCAGCCCCAGCATTTT
CDR3aa: CASRRGQGNEDQPQHF

d_gene: -
abundance: -
v_gene: TRBV10-2
j_gene: TRBJ1-1
CDR3nt: TGCGCCAGCAGTGCCGGCGGGGGGAACACTGAAGCTTTCTTT
CDR3aa: CASSAGGGNTEAFF

d_gene: -
abundance: -
v_gene: TRBV7-6
j_gene: TRBJ2-2
CDR3nt: TGTGCCAGCACCTATCTGAGGGTAGTTGACACCGGGGAGCTGTTTTTT
CDR3aa: CASTYLRVVDTGELFF

d_gene: -
abundance: -
v_gene: TRBV7-9
j_gene: TRBJ1-2
CDR3nt: TGTGCCGTAGTCCGAAACTATGGCTACACCTTC
CDR3aa: CAVVRNYGYTF

d_gene: TRBD2
abundance: -
v_gene: TRBV18
j_gene: TRBJ2-2
CDR3nt: TGTGCCAGCGCCCCCAGCGGGGGGAACACCGGGGAGCTGTTTTTT
CDR3aa: CASAPSGGNTGELFF

d_gene: -
abundance: -
v_gene: TRBV27
j_gene: TRBJ2-2
CDR3nt: TGTGCCAGCAGAGAAATTAGCGTCGGCGGGGAGCTGTTTTTT
CDR3aa: CASREISVGGELFF

d_gene: -
abundance: -
v_gene: TRBV5-6
j_gene: TRBJ2-1
CDR3nt: TGTGCCAGCAGCTTGGCCGCGGGTATCTACAATGAGCAGTTCTTC
CDR3aa: CASSLAAGIYNEQFF

d_gene: TRBD2
abundance: -
v_gene: TRBV25-1
j_gene: TRBJ2-3
CDR3nt: TGTGCCAGCAGTGAACAGCGGGACTCCGGAGAAGATACGCAGTATTTT
CDR3aa: CASSEQRDSGEDTQYF

d_gene: -
abundance: -
v_gene: TRBV19
j_gene: TRBJ1-5
CDR3nt: TGTGCCAGTAGTAACAGGGAATATAGCAATCAGCCCCAGCATTTT
CDR3aa: CASSNREYSNQPQHF

d_gene: -
abundance: once
v_gene: TRBV5-1
j_gene: TRBJ2-7
CDR3nt: TGCGCCAGCAGCTTGGATCCGGGACCCCCCTACGAGCAGTACTTC
CDR3aa: CASSLDPGPPYEQYF

d_gene: TRBD1
abundance: -
v_gene: TRBV6-6
j_gene: TRBJ1-2
CDR3nt: TGTGCCAGCAGTCGGGACAGGATAAATGGCTACACCTTC
CDR3aa: CASSRDRINGYTF

d_gene: -
abundance: -
v_gene: TRBV10-3
j_gene: TRBJ2-1
CDR3nt: TGTGCCATCAGTGACGAGGGCTCCTACAATGAGCAGTTCTTC
CDR3aa: CAISDEGSYNEQFF

d_gene: -
abundance: -
v_gene: TRBV28
j_gene: TRBJ2-7
CDR3nt: TGTGCCAGCAGCCCGATCTCCTACGAGCAGTACTTC
CDR3aa: CASSPISYEQYF

d_gene: -
abundance: -
v_gene: TRBV11-1
j_gene: TRBJ2-2
CDR3nt: TGTGCCAGCAGCTTAGGCCCTAACACCGGGGAGCTGTTTTTT
CDR3aa: CASSLGPNTGELFF

d_gene: TRBD2
abundance: -
v_gene: TRBV7-2
j_gene: TRBJ2-7
CDR3nt: TGTGCCAGCAGCTTAGCGTTAGCGGGAGTACCACACGAGCAGTACTTC
CDR3aa: CASSLALAGVPHEQYF

d_gene: -
abundance: -
v_gene: TRBV28
j_gene: TRBJ2-7
CDR3nt: TGTGCCAGCAGCCCCCGGGTACTACTTAACTACGAGCAGTACTTC
CDR3aa: CASSPRVLLNYEQYF

d_gene: TRBD2
abundance: -
v_gene: TRBV30
j_gene: TRBJ2-1
CDR3nt: TGTGCCTGGAGTCTTGGACTAGCCTCTGAGCAGTTCTTC
CDR3aa: CAWSLGLASEQFF

d_gene: TRBD2
abundance: -
v_gene: TRBV10-2
j_gene: TRBJ2-1
CDR3nt: TGCGCCACCATAGAGGGGACTAGCGGGAGGCCAGGGGAGCAGTTCTTC
CDR3aa: CATIEGTSGRPGEQFF

d_gene: TRBD2
abundance: -
v_gene: TRBV5-1
j_gene: TRBJ2-5
CDR3nt: TGCGCCAGCAGCTTAGGTCTAGCGGGAGACGGAGAGACCCAGTACTTC
CDR3aa: CASSLGLAGDGETQYF

d_gene: TRBD2
abundance: once
v_gene: TRBV6-4
j_gene: TRBJ2-3
CDR3nt: TGTGCCAGCAGTGAACTAGCGGGGAGCACAGATACGCAGTATTTT
CDR3aa: CASSELAGSTDTQYF

d_gene: TRBD1
abundance: -
v_gene: TRBV6-1
j_gene: TRBJ1-4
CDR3nt: TGTGCCAGCAGTGAAATAGGGACAGCTAATGAAAAACTGTTTTTT
CDR3aa: CASSEIGTANEKLFF

d_gene: -
abundance: -
v_gene: TRBV27
j_gene: TRBJ2-1
CDR3nt: TGTGCCAGCATGCGGGACACCAACAATGAGCAGTTCTTC
CDR3aa: CASMRDTNNEQFF

d_gene: -
abundance: -
v_gene: TRBV7-2
j_gene: TRBJ1-3
CDR3nt: TGTGCCAGCAGCTTAGCGAGTGGAACCTCTGGAAACACCATATATTTT
CDR3aa: CASSLASGTSGNTIYF

d_gene: TRBD1
abundance: -
v_gene: TRBV7-9
j_gene: TRBJ2-2
CDR3nt: TGTGCCAGCAGCTTGGACAGGGATCCTGCCGGGGAGCTGTTTTTT
CDR3aa: CASSLDRDPAGELFF

d_gene: -
abundance: -
v_gene: TRBV27
j_gene: TRBJ1-2
CDR3nt: TGTGCCAGCAGTCCCGGGACATCGAGCTATGGCTACACCTTC
CDR3aa: CASSPGTSSYGYTF

d_gene: TRBD1
abundance: -
v_gene: TRBV19
j_gene: TRBJ2-3
CDR3nt: TGTGCCAGACAGGGGACCACAGATACGCAGTATTTT
CDR3aa: CARQGTTDTQYF

d_gene: -
abundance: -
v_gene: TRBV4-1
j_gene: TRBJ2-3
CDR3nt: TGCGCCAGCAGCCCTGGGACGACAGATACGCAGTATTTT
CDR3aa: CASSPGTTDTQYF